This record covers a single T cell receptor (beta chain). This clone was recorded a few times. Its target antigen remains unknown. No per-base quality is available; no much larger clone lies one base away. The immunoSEQ Assay, a bias-controlled multiplex PCR, was used to amplify TCRbeta CDR3 regions from genomic DNA. The original methods were these. Within the assay, amplification of reference gene primers was used to estimate how many nucleated cells each sample contained. To quantify the absolute abundance of each unique TCRbeta CDR3 rearrangement, sequence reads were collapsed and filtered. For each sample, productive Simpson clonality was calculated as the square root of Simpson's diversity index over productive rearrangements. TCRdb obtained this table from immuneACCESS and retained in-frame rearrangements with V and J assigned. These tables miss some clones; where compared with another copy, unresolved V genes account for less than half of the shortfall, and the remainder is unexplained. From that table come the V and J calls and clone size; the DNA was used to work out D and trimming. For this sample the table gives 150,000 to 200,000 clones, of which about four fifths were detected only once. Roughly 11% of the sample is in the top ten clones.

CDR1 and CDR2 are drawn from the germline V gene (reference sequence): LNHDA, SQIVND. Trimmed from V: 3 bases; trimmed from J: 6 bases; junction bases lacking a gene match: 5. The CDR3 holds 15 amino acids from the cysteine to the phenylalanine. Left in the record is the CDR3 DNA by itself, 45 bases read in frame from the first base. The data belong to a study of blood T cell repertoires in COVID-19 (dated by TCRdb to 2019 to 2021). Looking at the study overall: Collaborator samples came from the United States, Italy and Spain and covered acute and convalescent phases of COVID-19. The prospective study material was composed of cDNA or gDNA derived from T cells, B-cell-depleted T cells, or PBMCs. Subjects who had been exposed to COVID-19, were actively infected with it, or had recovered from it provided the deeply sampled blood TCRbeta repertoires that made up the dataset. A freely available public database, intended as a resource for researchers studying the immune response to SARS-CoV-2, is where the repertoires were released. Samples were obtained from the ongoing ImmuneRACE study (first 160 participants) and from 1,254 subjects provided by 6 global collaborators. A de-identified subject ID, COVID-19 status, age in years and sex were almost always included in the sample metadata. Where HLA class I and class II types were available, the types were taken from metadata supplied by the sample provider, not from assay-based typing.

The full study reports these points: How much clinical and demographic metadata was included differed by source and by participant, and the metadata was provided uncurated.

The collaborating institutions used their own protocols to collect whole blood in K2EDTA tubes. Collaborator samples were shipped for TCRbeta analysis as frozen whole blood, isolated PBMCs, or DNA extracted from either sample type. This receptor was obtained from a man aged 60-69 years with active or convalescent COVID-19. The sequence is built from TRBV19 and TRBJ2-2, with TRBD2 matching 9 junction bases. The material sequenced was peripheral blood. The bases read TGTGCCAGTAGTATTCTAGCGGGAACCGCCGGGGAGCTGTTTTTT. It is translated as CASSILAGTAGELFF.